This T cell receptor (beta chain) was retrieved from a study of CD8 T cells in ankylosing spondylitis (dated by TCRdb to 2015 to 2018). At the level of the whole study: T cell receptor beta repertoires were profiled in healthy donors and ankylosing spondylitis patients so that disease-linked TCR variants could be found. The full study cohort was made up of 20 to 25 ankylosing spondylitis patients and over 90 healthy donors. Samples of peripheral blood were taken, and for ankylosing spondylitis patients, synovial fluid was collected as well. What the authors observed across the whole study: A CD8+ phenotype was shown by the disease-linked clones, which were found at relatively low frequencies in peripheral blood. Some motif variants had previously been reported in the synovial fluid and blood of reactive arthritis patients, which suggests shared mechanisms of disease initiation. Significant enrichment of the disease-linked clones was reported in matched synovial fluid samples from ankylosing spondylitis patients. A TCR beta motif made up of several highly homologous amino acid variants appeared to be characteristic of blood from ankylosing spondylitis patients.

The CDR3, cysteine through phenylalanine, is 14 amino acids long. The kept DNA is CDR3 alone, 42 bases in frame from the first base. V gives up 3 bases and J gives up 5 bases, and the segment between their germline ends measures 11 bases. The germline V gene encodes CDR1 SGDLS and CDR2 YYNGEE. This clonotype was recorded a few times. Its recognized antigen is unknown. Qualities for individual bases were not recorded, and no much larger clone is one base off. Reads for this sample came from an Illumina HiSeq 2500. Quantitative 5'-RACE with molecular barcodes was used to prepare TCR beta libraries. In the authors' own workflow: To identify disease-linked TCR variants, a new computational method was used, one built on a probabilistic model of VDJ rearrangement. Using fastp at Q25 and MiXCR, TCRdb reprocessed the public reads and kept productive beta chains. Every CDR3 protein is listed once, alongside the most common genes and DNA of its rows. V and J calls and clone size were set by TCRdb, not the authors. The sample data list 250,000 to 350,000 distinct CDR3 sequences, and roughly 20% of these were observed just once. The biggest ten clones account for 7.5% to 9.5% of the sample.

Rearrangement joined TRBV9 to TRBJ1-4, and possibly TRBD1, on 6 matching bases. The receptor was derived from a male donor with ankylosing spondylitis or in good health (not recorded which). Sample: blood, either unsorted or a sorted T cell fraction (not recorded which). CDR3 protein: CASSAGGQNEKLFF. The DNA sequence follows: TGTGCCAGCAGCGCCGGGGGGCAAAATGAAAAACTGTTTTTT.